Presented here are 25 T cell receptor beta chains from one specimen sequenced in a study of beta chain features in type 1 diabetes. The authors reverse transcribed all of the isolated RNA, so sequencing captured expressed TCRB transcripts. Profiling relied on immunoSEQ multiplex PCR, and the TCRdb table lists in-frame clones only, not all of them. The table records under 300,000 clones, under 8.5% of them present only once. Sequencing used central memory CD4+ T cells from blood. The origin of the receptors is a woman between 18 and 29 years old in good health.

The chain joins TRBV6-5 to TRBJ2-3; no clear D gene. With 10 bases removed from V and 3 bases from J, the gap between germline ends came to 11 bases. CDR1 and CDR2 from the germline V gene are MNHEY and SVGAGI. The CDR3 sequence is 12 residues long. CDR3: CATRIETDTQYF. As DNA, the CDR3 is TGTGCCACCCGAATAGAAACAGATACGCAGTATTTT.

The chain joins TRBV7-2 to TRBJ2-3; 7 nucleotides match TRBD2. Germline assignment: CDR1 SGHTA and CDR2 FQGNSA. The CDR3 is made up of 15 amino acids. J gave up 3 bases and V 7 bases, and 10 bases lay outside the gene matches. In DNA form, the CDR3 reads TGTGCCAGCAAGGTCCGCGCAGCGGGAACAGATACGCAGTATTTT. Its protein is CASKVRAAGTDTQYF.

This clone has just a few counts. The chain carries TRBV7-9 and TRBJ2-1; D is unclear. Trimming stripped 1 base from V and 6 bases from J, with 16 bases between. The germline V gene has CDR1 SEHNR and CDR2 FQNEAQ (reference sequence). CDR3 length: 16 amino acids. The CDR3 sequence is CASSLVPSGVGNEQFF. The CDR3 region has the DNA TGTGCCAGCAGCTTAGTGCCCAGTGGGGTAGGCAATGAGCAGTTCTTC.

This clone showed up just a few times. This chain joins TRBV18 and TRBJ2-7; D remains unclear. V was clipped by 3 bases and J by 7 bases, with 16 bases between them. The CDR3 has 14 amino acids. CDR1 and CDR2 (germline): KGHSH, LQKENI. CDR3 sequence: CASSPYGSVGEQYF. CDR3 nucleotide sequence: TGTGCCAGCTCACCCTACGGATCGGTGGGGGAGCAGTACTTC.

This clone was recorded at least ten times. J is TRBJ1-4 and V is TRBV2; no reliable D call. V lost 2 bases and J lost 7, with 8 bases in between. The CDR3 extends over 13 amino acids. Per the germline V gene, CDR1 is SNHLY and CDR2 is FYNNEI. The CDR3 loop reads CASSEIGSEKLFF. As DNA, the CDR3 is TGTGCCAGCAGTGAAATTGGGAGTGAAAAACTGTTTTTT.

This clone was seen only a few times. V gene TRBV5-1 combines with J gene TRBJ2-5; unclear D gene. Germline V gene lookup returns CDR1 SGHRS and CDR2 YFSETQ. Trimming shortened V by 3 bases and J by 3 bases, and 6 bases separated the two germline ends. The CDR3 is 12 residues long. The CDR3 loop is CASSYSEETQYF. Written as DNA, the CDR3 is TGCGCCAGCAGCTATTCGGAAGAGACCCAGTACTTC.

This clone has ten or more counts. The chain is built from TRBV4-1 and TRBJ1-4; possibly TRBD1 for D (6 bases). Trimming pared 1 base from V and 7 bases from J, leaving 16 bases between. CDR3 length: 16 amino acids. Germline loops: CDR1 MGHRA, CDR2 YSYEKL. Written as DNA, the CDR3 is TGCGCCAGCAGCCAAGGGTTCCAGGGGAAAATTGAAAAACTGTTTTTT. The encoded protein is CASSQGFQGKIEKLFF.

This clone was seen more than once but under ten times. The chain is built from TRBV4-1 and TRBJ1-4; D perhaps matches TRBD1 (5 bases). Germline CDR1 is MGHRA and CDR2 is YSYEKL. Trimming removed 2 bases from V and 8 bases from J, with 9 bases in between. This CDR3 has 13 amino acids. CDR3 DNA sequence: TGCGCCAGCAGCCAATGGGGCTGGGAAAAACTGTTTTTT. This translates into CASSQWGWEKLFF.

The CDR3 region is CASSSDAVRAFF. CDR3 DNA sequence: TGTGCCAGCAGTTCTGATGCAGTGCGAGCTTTCTTT. This chain uses TRBV28 with TRBJ1-1; D gene unclear. The CDR3 length is 12 residues. From germline, CDR1 is MDHEN and CDR2 SYDVKM. V dropped 4 bases and J dropped 10 bases, with 13 bases sitting between them.

This clone was detected ten times or more. This chain links TRBV14 with TRBJ2-7; D not certain. Germline V gives CDR1 SGHDN, CDR2 FVKESK. CDR3 length equals 14 residues. V lost 3 bases and J 2 bases, leaving 11 bases between the germline ends. Here the CDR3 reads CASSHLSRTYEQYV. The CDR3 region has the DNA TGTGCCAGCAGCCACCTTTCCAGAACCTACGAGCAGTACGTC.

There are a few counts of this clone. The chain is built from TRBV5-4 and TRBJ2-5; TRBD1 or TRBD2 may be the D gene (5 bases each). CDR3 length: 14 amino acids. Looked up from germline, CDR1 is SGHNT and CDR2 is YYREEE (reference sequence). Trimming left V 1 base short and J 5 bases short, with 12 bases between. For the CDR3, the DNA is TGTGCCAGCAGCTTGCCTCTTTGGGGGGAGACCCAGTACTTC. Its translation: CASSLPLWGETQYF.

This clone occurred a few times. V usage is TRBV7-2 and J usage is TRBJ1-2; no clear D. CDR1 is SGHTA, CDR2 FQGNSA, per germline. The CDR3 length is 12 residues. The V end lost 5 bases, the J end lost 7 bases, and 11 bases lay between the germline ends. Here the CDR3 DNA reads TGTGCCAGCAGCCTCTCCTCAGGTGGCTACACCTTC. It is translated as CASSLSSGGYTF.

The CDR3 protein is CASSFGATYEQYV. CDR3 nucleotide sequence: TGTGCCAGCAGTTTTGGAGCCACCTACGAGCAGTACGTC. The J gene is TRBJ2-7, the V gene TRBV28, with D unresolved. Germline lookup yields CDR1 MDHEN and CDR2 SYDVKM. This CDR3 spans 13 amino acids. V gave up 3 bases and J gave up 2 bases, with 8 bases separating them.

This clone showed up just a few times. The chain employs TRBV29-1 and TRBJ2-2; 9 nucleotides line up with TRBD1. Germline V gives CDR1 SQVTM, CDR2 ANQGSEA. With V trimmed by 7 bases and J by 1 base, 7 bases remained unmatched. There are 15 residues in the CDR3. DNA of the CDR3: TGCAGCGCCCGCCCGGGACAGGGGAACACCGGGGAGCTGTTTTTT. Its protein product is CSARPGQGNTGELFF.

This clone was counted at least ten times. This sequence joins TRBV5-4 and TRBJ2-3; D is unresolved. Germline values: CDR1 SGHNT, CDR2 YYREEE (reference sequence). The CDR3 totals 15 residues. V was trimmed by 0 bases and J by 1 base, leaving 9 bases between them. The DNA for the CDR3 is TGTGCCAGCAGCTTGGAACGCCTCCGCACAGATACGCAGTATTTT. Its translation: CASSLERLRTDTQYF.

Only a few counts were recorded for this clone. J is TRBJ2-4 and V is TRBV19; the match to TRBD2 covers 8 bases. The CDR3 length is 17 residues. V dropped 3 bases and J dropped 2; count of bases not matched to a gene: 9. Germline CDR1 reads LNHDA; CDR2 reads SQIVND (reference sequence). The CDR3 coding sequence is TGTGCCAGTAGTATGGCCCCGGGGGGGATGACCAAAAACATTCAGTACTTC. Encoded protein: CASSMAPGGMTKNIQYF.

The rearrangement links TRBV29-1 to TRBJ1-3, with D hard to call. CDR3 length: 9 residues. The germline V gene has CDR1 SQVTM and CDR2 ANQGSEA. V was pared by 4 bases and J by 5 bases, with 0 bases between. Here the CDR3 reads CSVGNTIYF. CDR3 nucleotide sequence: TGCAGCGTTGGAAACACCATATATTTT.

This clone occurred a few times. The chain combines TRBV7-9 with TRBJ1-1; possible D gene TRBD1, 6 bases. The germline V gene encodes CDR1 SEHNR and CDR2 FQNEAQ (reference sequence). This CDR3 is 14 amino acids long. Trimming left V 1 base short and J 1 base short, with 7 bases between. The CDR3 bases are TGTGCCAGCAGCTTAGTCAGGGGGAACACTGAAGCTTTCTTT. Its translation is CASSLVRGNTEAFF.

This clone has just a few counts. The genes are TRBV28 and TRBJ1-3; D not certain. Per germline, CDR1 MDHEN and CDR2 SYDVKM. There are 15 residues in the CDR3. Trimming pared 3 bases from V and 0 bases from J, leaving 9 bases between. CDR3 amino acids: CASSLSPNSGNTIYF. The CDR3 DNA is TGTGCCAGCAGTTTGTCTCCTAACTCTGGAAACACCATATATTTT. Combining the CDR3 with reference TRBV28 and TRBJ1-3 gives the whole variable domain DVKVTQSSRYLVKRTGEKVFLECVQDMDHENMFWYRQDPGLGLRLIYFSYDVKMKEKGDIPEGYSVSREKKERFSLILESASTNQTSMYLCASSLSPNSGNTIYFGEGSWLTVV.

This clone was seen a few times. J is TRBJ1-3 and V is TRBV5-4; D is uncertain. V was pared by 0 bases and J by 0 bases, with 4 bases between. There are 14 residues in the CDR3. Germline V gives CDR1 SGHNT, CDR2 YYREEE (reference sequence). The CDR3 region has the DNA TGTGCCAGCAGCTTGGCTACCTCTGGAAACACCATATATTTT. It encodes CASSLATSGNTIYF.

The table lists this clone with a few counts. The chain couples TRBV10-3 to TRBJ2-4; D not resolved. From germline, CDR1 is ENHRY and CDR2 SYGVKD. This CDR3 comprises 13 residues. V was trimmed by 0 bases and J by 8 bases, leaving 8 bases between them. In DNA form, the CDR3 reads TGTGCCATCAGTGAGTCCCAAGGGTACATTCAGTACTTC. It specifies CAISESQGYIQYF.

This clone was counted between two and nine times. The rearrangement links TRBV19 to TRBJ2-6, with D possibly being TRBD1 (6 bases). V gave up 5 bases and J gave up 2 bases, with 13 bases separating them. The CDR3 sequence is 16 residues long. CDR1 and CDR2 from the germline V gene are LNHDA and SQIVND (reference sequence). The CDR3 region has the DNA TGTGCCAGTAGTCGACAGGTAAAGCCTGGGGCCAACGTCCTGACTTTC. Its protein product is CASSRQVKPGANVLTF.

This clone was recorded a few times. V gene TRBV6-6 combines with J gene TRBJ1-1; 7 bases are shared with TRBD1. With V trimmed by 5 bases and J by 3 bases, 12 bases remained unmatched. The CDR3 runs 16 residues. Germline V gives CDR1 MNHNY, CDR2 SVGAGI (reference sequence). CDR3 residues: CASSVLMTGSDTEAFF. The CDR3, as DNA: TGTGCCAGCAGTGTTCTGATGACAGGGTCGGACACTGAAGCTTTCTTT.

J is TRBJ1-1 and V is TRBV18; 9 bases fit TRBD1. Germline V gives CDR1 KGHSH, CDR2 LQKENI. J gave up 6 bases and V 5 bases, and 7 bases lay outside the gene matches. The CDR3 extends over 14 amino acids. For the CDR3, the DNA is TGTGCCAGCTCATCTACAGGGGGCTTTCCTGAAGCTTTCTTT. This sequence encodes CASSSTGGFPEAFF.

The genes are TRBV7-9 and TRBJ2-1, with TRBD1 matching over 8 bases. This CDR3 is 14 amino acids long. The germline gives CDR1 SEHNR, CDR2 FQNEAQ (reference sequence). Trimming at V came to 8 bases and at J to 5 bases, leaving 8 bases not matched to a gene. The CDR3 region is CASEPGGPHNEQFF. In nucleotides, the CDR3 is TGTGCCAGCGAACCAGGGGGCCCACACAATGAGCAGTTCTTC.